Listed here are 29 T cell receptor beta chains from one sample, sequenced in a study of type 1 and type 2 diabetes patients. Genomic DNA was the PCR template. A primer set of 30 forward and 13 reverse primers amplified the CDR3. TCRdb redid the calling of the multiplex PCR reads with MiXCR, one entry per CDR3 protein. The sample holds a few hundred thousand distinct CDR3 sequences, more than 45% seen once. Sequencing was done on a sample of peripheral blood mononuclear cells (PBMCs). These receptors were obtained from a man younger than 30 with type 2 diabetes.

Only a few counts were recorded for this clonotype. J is TRBJ1-1 and V is TRBV28, with D unresolved. CDR3 size: 13 residues. V lost 6 bases to trimming and J lost 0 bases, with 8 bases between them. Germline-derived CDR1 and CDR2 are MDHEN and SYDVKM. DNA of the CDR3: TGTGCCAGCAGCCCCCATATGAACACTGAAGCTTTCTTT. This gives the protein CASSPHMNTEAFF.

The V gene is TRBV2, the J gene TRBJ2-5, with D perhaps matching TRBD2 (5 bases). V was pared by 8 bases and J by 5 bases, with 18 bases between. Germline CDR1 and CDR2: SNHLY and FYNNEI. The CDR3 spans 14 residues. CDR3 sequence (DNA): TGTGCCAGCGGCTTCTCGGAGGCCGGGGAGACCCAGTACTTC. It is translated as CASGFSEAGETQYF.

This chain connects TRBV11-2 to TRBJ2-5; 11 positions agree with TRBD2. The CDR3 is 20 amino acids. J lost 2 bases, V lost 4 bases, and 18 bases had no gene match. Germline V gene lookup returns CDR1 SGHAT and CDR2 FQNNGV. CDR3 sequence reads: CASSSYPTPLLAGEQETQYF. The CDR3 DNA is TGTGCCAGCAGCTCGTACCCTACCCCCCTACTAGCGGGGGAACAAGAGACCCAGTACTTC.

Only a few counts were recorded for this clonotype. Here the CDR3 DNA reads TGTGCCAGCAGCTTCCAACAGGGTTCTGGGGCCAACGTCCTGACTTTC. Its protein is CASSFQQGSGANVLTF. The genes are TRBV7-2 and TRBJ2-6; D perhaps matches TRBD1 (6 bases). The CDR3 runs 16 residues. Germline V gene lookup returns CDR1 SGHTA and CDR2 FQGNSA. The ends were cut back, 3 bases at V and 1 base at J, with 10 bases in the middle.

On this clonotype itself: A junction boundary mismatches the germline segment, possibly from a read error. The chain links TRBV10-2 to TRBJ2-7, with D perhaps given as TRBD1 or TRBD2 (6 bases each). CDR3 length equals 14 residues. Germline V gives CDR1 WSHSY, CDR2 SAAADI. The CDR3 spells CTSSGGQVDYEQYF. CDR3 DNA sequence: TGCACCAGCAGTGGGGGGCAGGTGGATTACGAGCAGTACTTC.

The chain employs TRBV6-6 and TRBJ1-5; D remains ambiguous. From germline, CDR1 is MNHNY and CDR2 SVGAGI (reference sequence). The V and J ends lost 1 base and 2 bases respectively, with 12 bases between them. The CDR3 extends over 16 amino acids. The CDR3 coding sequence is TGTGCCAGCAGTTACTTAACGGGATTCGGCAATCAGCCCCAGCATTTT. It yields the protein CASSYLTGFGNQPQHF.

V gene TRBV29-1 combines with J gene TRBJ1-1; unclear D gene. The CDR3 spans 12 residues. V lost 0 bases and J lost 7, with 9 bases in between. From germline, CDR1 is SQVTM and CDR2 ANQGSEA. The CDR3 here is CSVEDSAFEAFF. DNA for the CDR3: TGCAGCGTTGAAGACAGCGCTTTTGAAGCTTTCTTT.

This sequence joins TRBV29-1 and TRBJ1-2; tentatively, D is TRBD1 (6 bases). The CDR3 length is 13 residues. CDR1 SQVTM and CDR2 ANQGSEA come from the germline V gene. Trimming took 1 base from V and 4 from J, leaving 10 bases between them. Here the CDR3 reads CSVEADRSYGYTF. CDR3 in DNA: TGCAGCGTTGAAGCAGACAGGTCCTATGGCTACACCTTC. Variable domain in full (rest from reference TRBV29-1 and TRBJ1-2): SAVISQKPSRDICQRGTSLTIQCQVDSQVTMMFWYRQQPGQSLTLIATANQGSEATYESGFVIDKFPISRPNLTFSTLTVSNMSPEDSSIYLCSVEADRSYGYTFGSGTRLTVV.

This clonotype has only a few counts. This rearrangement joins TRBV20-1 to TRBJ1-1, with a tentative D call TRBD1 (5 bases). The V and J ends lost 3 bases and 1 base respectively, with 6 bases between them. Germline V lookup: CDR1 DFQATT, CDR2 SNEGSKA (reference sequence). The CDR3 covers 12 residues. CDR3 protein: CSASDRNTEAFF. CDR3 DNA: TGCAGTGCTAGCGACAGGAACACTGAAGCTTTCTTT.

This clonotype was counted a few times. The chain recombines TRBV4-1 with TRBJ1-2; no definite D call. Germline CDR1 MGHRA, CDR2 YSYEKL. Deletions cut 1 base from V and 6 bases from J, with 9 bases between. CDR3 length equals 13 residues. CDR3 sequence (DNA): TGCGCCAGCAGCCAAGTAGCTGGCGATGGCTACACCTTC. This translates into CASSQVAGDGYTF.

This clonotype was recorded at least ten times. This rearrangement joins TRBV7-8 to TRBJ1-5; D ambiguous. In germline, CDR1 is SGHVS, CDR2 FQNEAQ. V was shortened by 4 bases and J by 5 bases, with 12 bases between the two germline ends. This CDR3 comprises 14 residues. The CDR3 sequence is CASSSNIRDQPQHF. The CDR3 DNA reads TGTGCCAGCAGCTCCAACATCAGAGATCAGCCCCAGCATTTT. The entire variable domain, with the rest obtained from reference TRBV7-8 and TRBJ1-5, is as follows: GAGVSQSPRYKVAKRGQDVALRCDPISGHVSLFWYQQALGQGPEFLTYFQNEAQLDKSGLPSDRFFAERPEGSVSTLKIQRTQQEDSAVYLCASSSNIRDQPQHFGDGTRLSIL.

The CDR3 DNA sequence: TGTGCCAGCAGCTCCACGGGAGGTACTGAGCAGTTCTTC. Protein sequence: CASSSTGGTEQFF. The chain couples TRBV7-6 to TRBJ2-5; 7 nucleotides agree with TRBD2. The J call may be faulty, since TRBJ2-1 better matches the DNA end. Germline CDR1 and CDR2: SGHVS and FNYEAQ. The CDR3 runs 13 residues.

The table lists this clonotype with a few counts. This chain uses TRBV7-2 with TRBJ2-6; 9 bases are shared with TRBD2. Germline lookup yields CDR1 SGHTA and CDR2 FQGNSA. The ends lost 2 bases at V and 0 bases at J; junction bases unmatched: 17. The CDR3 has 22 amino acids. The CDR3 reads CASSLILSPIAGVTSGANVLTF. CDR3 in DNA: TGTGCCAGCAGCTTAATCCTGTCCCCTATAGCGGGAGTAACCTCTGGGGCCAACGTCCTGACTTTC.

A few counts support this clonotype. The chain links TRBV7-2 to TRBJ2-3, with 7 bases that match TRBD2. V gave up 5 bases and J gave up 4 bases; unmatched junction bases: 12. Germline V gene sequence: CDR1 SGHTA, CDR2 FQGNSA. This CDR3 contains 16 residues. Written as DNA, the CDR3 is TGTGCCAGCAGCAAAAGCGGGGTAGTGTATTCAGATACGCAGTATTTT. It encodes CASSKSGVVYSDTQYF.

A word on this clonotype: One junction end disagrees with the germline gene, perhaps due to a read error. The chain links TRBV7-2 to TRBJ2-5; 10 bases are shared with TRBD1. The CDR3 has 11 residues. Per the germline V gene, CDR1 is SGHTA and CDR2 is FQGNSA. CDR3 coding DNA: TGTGCCAGCAGCCCAGGGACAGGGGAGCTCTTC. This translates into CASSPGTGELF.

This rearrangement joins TRBV2 to TRBJ2-7, with TRBD2 identical over 7 bases. With 6 bases clipped from V and 3 bases from J, the junction kept 14 bases outside the gene matches. Germline V gene data show CDR1 as SNHLY and CDR2 as FYNNEI. The CDR3 extends over 16 amino acids. CDR3 in amino acids: CASSLNAGDDFYEQYF. Here the CDR3 DNA reads TGTGCCAGCAGCTTAAATGCGGGGGATGATTTCTACGAGCAGTACTTC.

This clonotype was counted ten times or more. The chain has TRBV2 and TRBJ2-5; no definite D call. Trimming took 5 bases from V and 5 from J, leaving 9 bases between them. The germline CDR1 and CDR2 sequences are SNHLY and FYNNEI. This CDR3 has 12 residues. This CDR3 reads CASSPIWETQYF. The CDR3 bases are TGTGCCAGCAGTCCGATCTGGGAGACCCAGTACTTC.

The chain combines TRBV6-5 with TRBJ2-7; 9 nucleotides line up with TRBD1. Germline CDR1 MNHEY, CDR2 SVGAGI. V was clipped by 0 bases and J by 5 bases; unmatched bases: 8. The CDR3 loop spans 16 amino acids. CDR3 sequence: CASSYSRTGDIHEQYF. The CDR3 DNA follows: TGTGCCAGCAGTTACTCCCGGACAGGGGACATCCACGAGCAGTACTTC.

The chain has TRBV25-1 and TRBJ2-4; no definite D call. Germline V gene data show CDR1 as MGHDK and CDR2 as SYGVNS. Trimming pared 2 bases from V and 1 base from J, leaving 12 bases between. This CDR3 contains 16 residues. The CDR3 here is CASSENFAGAKNIQYF. CDR3 bases: TGTGCCAGCAGTGAAAACTTTGCCGGGGCCAAAAACATTCAGTACTTC.

This sequence joins TRBV10-2 and TRBJ2-7; D is perhaps TRBD1 or TRBD2 (5 bases each). This CDR3 spans 13 amino acids. V was cut by 8 bases and J by 3 bases, with 14 bases left in between. CDR1 is WSHSY, CDR2 SAAADI, per germline. The CDR3 here is CASYRDGNYEQYF. In nucleotides, the CDR3 is TGCGCCAGCTACCGGGACGGAAACTACGAGCAGTACTTC.

The CDR3 spells CASSYTPTGIEGYTF. In DNA, the CDR3 is TGTGCCAGCAGTTACACACCCACGGGGATAGAAGGCTACACCTTC. V and J are TRBV6-6 and TRBJ1-2; D is uncertain. The CDR3 spans 15 residues. Trimming removed 2 bases from V and 8 bases from J, with 18 bases in between. Germline V CDR1 and CDR2: MNHNY, SVGAGI (reference sequence).

The V and J genes are TRBV19 and TRBJ2-7; the match to TRBD1 covers 8 bases. The CDR3 covers 15 residues. Trimming at V came to 4 bases and at J to 2 bases, leaving 7 bases not matched to a gene. Germline V gene data show CDR1 as LNHDA and CDR2 as SQIVND (reference sequence). The CDR3 protein is CASSTGQGSTYEQYF. CDR3 DNA: TGTGCCAGTAGTACCGGACAGGGAAGCACCTACGAGCAGTACTTC.

This chain uses TRBV7-8 with TRBJ2-6; TRBD1 matches at 9 bases. CDR1 and CDR2 from the germline V gene are SGHVS and FQNEAQ. Unmatched junction bases numbered 6, after V lost 1 base and J lost 2 bases. The CDR3 is 18 amino acids. The CDR3 sequence: CASSLGRGQGTGANVLTF. The CDR3 DNA sequence: TGTGCCAGCAGCTTAGGCCGAGGACAGGGGACTGGGGCCAACGTCCTGACTTTC.

This clonotype was counted a few times. The chain recombines TRBV7-8 with TRBJ1-5, with no clear D. V was clipped by 1 base and J by 4 bases, with 14 bases between them. CDR1 SGHVS and CDR2 FQNEAQ come from the germline V gene. The CDR3 has 16 amino acids. The chain's CDR3 is CASSLVSSVVNQPQHF. The CDR3 DNA sequence: TGTGCCAGCAGCTTAGTAAGTTCAGTAGTGAATCAGCCCCAGCATTTT.

This chain connects TRBV19 to TRBJ2-7; D possibly uses TRBD1 or TRBD2 (8 bases each). Germline loops: CDR1 LNHDA, CDR2 SQIVND (reference sequence). V was cut by 7 bases and J by 6 bases, with 28 bases left in between. The CDR3 consists of 17 residues. The CDR3 DNA is TGTGCCAGTACCCCATCGGCGGGGGGACAGGATTTCCTCGAGCAGTACTTC. It codes for CASTPSAGGQDFLEQYF.

V usage is TRBV12-3 or TRBV12-4 and J usage is TRBJ2-3; 9 bases map to TRBD2. V was clipped by 1 base and J by 2 bases; unmatched bases: 10. CDR3 length: 18 amino acids. CDR3 nucleotides: TGTGCCAGCAGTTTAGTGTGGATAGCGGGGGAAAACACAGATACGCAGTATTTT. Protein: CASSLVWIAGENTDTQYF.

In its sample, this clonotype was seen a few times. The chain recombines TRBV12-3 or TRBV12-4 with TRBJ1-4; D gene unclear. This CDR3 is built from 11 residues. Trimming cost V 3 bases and J 8 bases, with 4 bases left between them. CDR3 sequence (DNA): TGTGCCAGCAGTTTTGACGAAAAACTGTTTTTT. Amino acids: CASSFDEKLFF.

This clonotype was recorded a few times. The CDR3 sequence is CASSDRGGGSTDTQYF. The DNA for the CDR3 is TGCGCCAGCAGTGACCGTGGCGGGGGGAGCACAGATACGCAGTATTTT. V usage is TRBV10-1 and J usage is TRBJ2-3; 8 nucleotides line up with TRBD2. In germline, CDR1 is WNHNN, CDR2 SYGVQD (reference sequence). The ends lost 3 bases at V and 0 bases at J; junction bases unmatched: 5. The CDR3 is made up of 16 amino acids.

This clonotype came up a few times. The rearrangement joins TRBV10-1 to TRBJ2-7, with D uncertain. The CDR3 has 12 amino acids. Trimming shortened V by 8 bases and J by 6 bases, and 14 bases separated the two germline ends. Germline loops: CDR1 WNHNN, CDR2 SYGVQD (reference sequence). The CDR3 nucleotides read TGCGCCAGCGGCTTATCGACTGGCGAGCAGTACTTC. It yields the protein CASGLSTGEQYF.